This T cell receptor beta chain was found in a study of cytomegalovirus exposure and HLA in healthy donors. PCR employed 60 Vbeta and 13 Jbeta primers. Only in-frame clones appear in the TCRdb table, and some are missing; sequencing was by immunoSEQ multiplex PCR. The sample has some 200,000 clones; just under 70% are singletons. CDR1 is SGHKS, CDR2 YYEKEE, per germline (reference sequence). This CDR3 has 15 amino acids. J gave up 0 bases and V 5 bases, and 3 bases lay outside the gene matches. The receptor was derived from a man aged 40-49 years in good health and CMV-seropositive. The V call is TRBV5-5, the J call TRBJ2-2; 8 bases agree with TRBD1. The material sequenced was PBMCs. The CDR3 spells CASSRQGPNTGELFF. The CDR3 nucleotides are TGTGCCAGCAGTCGACAGGGGCCGAACACCGGGGAGCTGTTTTTT.